Listed below are T cell receptor beta chains from one sample, sequenced in a study of blood T cells in healthy people across ages. TCRdb passed the 5' RACE reads through MiXCR, listing each CDR3 protein once. The sample has just under 900,000 distinct CDR3 sequences, about 30% seen once. The sample was blood. The source is a woman of 80 years or more in good health. Each CDR3 is given with its conserved first and last residue. The D gene is left open where the match is weak. Clone size is stated in some rows and not others, as once, few, many or a class when expanded.

j_call: TRBJ2-7; d_call: TRBD1; clone_size: few; cdr3_length: 16; v_call: TRBV18; cdr3_nt: TGTGCCAGCTCACCTGGAACCGGGACAGGGAGGCGCGAGCAGTACTTC; cdr3_aa: CASSPGTGTGRREQYF
j_call: TRBJ2-1; d_call: TRBD1; clone_size: many; cdr3_length: 15; v_call: TRBV28; cdr3_nt: TGTGCCAGCAGATCCACAGGGGGTGCGTGGAATGAGCAGTTCTTC; cdr3_aa: CASRSTGGAWNEQFF
j_call: TRBJ2-2; d_call: TRBD1; clone_size: .; cdr3_length: 14; v_call: TRBV11-2; cdr3_nt: TGTGCCAGCAGCACGGACAGGGTCACCGGGGAGCTGTTTTTT; cdr3_aa: CASSTDRVTGELFF
j_call: TRBJ1-6; d_call: .; clone_size: many; cdr3_length: 18; v_call: TRBV7-2; cdr3_nt: TGTGCCAGCAGCTTAGCGCTTCTCCGCAGGGGAGTGGATTCACCCCTCCACTTT; cdr3_aa: CASSLALLRRGVDSPLHF
j_call: TRBJ1-5; d_call: .; clone_size: .; cdr3_length: 15; v_call: TRBV6-6; cdr3_nt: TGTGCCAGCAGTTACGAGCCAGGTGAGGCTCAGCCCCAGCATTTT; cdr3_aa: CASSYEPGEAQPQHF
j_call: TRBJ1-3; d_call: .; clone_size: .; cdr3_length: 14; v_call: TRBV19; cdr3_nt: TGTGCCAGTAACCCGGGTCACTCTGGAAACACCATATATTTT; cdr3_aa: CASNPGHSGNTIYF
j_call: TRBJ2-2; d_call: TRBD1; clone_size: .; cdr3_length: 18; v_call: TRBV24-1; cdr3_nt: TGTGCCACCAGTGGCAGGACAGGGGGCCCACTTAACACCGGGGAGCTGTTTTTT; cdr3_aa: CATSGRTGGPLNTGELFF
j_call: TRBJ2-3; d_call: .; clone_size: few; cdr3_length: 17; v_call: TRBV5-1; cdr3_nt: TGCGCCAGCAGCTTGGCCCGGGACGGACCGAGCACAGATACGCTGTATTTT; cdr3_aa: CASSLARDGPSTDTLYF
j_call: TRBJ1-5; d_call: .; clone_size: .; cdr3_length: 12; v_call: TRBV28; cdr3_nt: TGTGCCAGCAGTAGGGACATTCAGCCCCAGCATTTT; cdr3_aa: CASSRDIQPQHF
j_call: TRBJ1-2; d_call: TRBD1; clone_size: many; cdr3_length: 14; v_call: TRBV6-2/TRBV6-3; cdr3_nt: TGTGCCAGCACGACAGGGGGCTCTAACTATGGCTACACCTTC; cdr3_aa: CASTTGGSNYGYTF
j_call: TRBJ2-4; d_call: .; clone_size: few; cdr3_length: 15; v_call: TRBV10-2; cdr3_nt: TGCGCCAGCAGTGAACGGGGACCTCTCAAAAACATTCAGTACTTC; cdr3_aa: CASSERGPLKNIQYF
j_call: TRBJ1-2; d_call: .; clone_size: many; cdr3_length: 14; v_call: TRBV20-1; cdr3_nt: TGCAGTGCTAGAGAGTCCGGGACGAACTATGGCTACACCTTC; cdr3_aa: CSARESGTNYGYTF
j_call: TRBJ2-5; d_call: .; clone_size: .; cdr3_length: 13; v_call: TRBV10-3; cdr3_nt: TGTGCCACCAATAGGGGTATCCAAGAGACCCAGTACTTC; cdr3_aa: CATNRGIQETQYF
j_call: TRBJ2-7; d_call: .; clone_size: many; cdr3_length: 14; v_call: TRBV15; cdr3_nt: TGTGCCACCAGCAGAGATCCAGCGGGTGACGAGCAGTACTTC; cdr3_aa: CATSRDPAGDEQYF
j_call: TRBJ2-1; d_call: .; clone_size: few; cdr3_length: 11; v_call: TRBV30; cdr3_nt: TGTGCCGGACGGAATTACAATGAGCAGTTCTTC; cdr3_aa: CAGRNYNEQFF
j_call: TRBJ2-7; d_call: TRBD1; clone_size: many; cdr3_length: 13; v_call: TRBV6-2/TRBV6-3; cdr3_nt: TGTGCCAGCAGTTACTCGGGACAGTACGAGCAGTACTTC; cdr3_aa: CASSYSGQYEQYF